Below are 20 T cell receptor beta chains sequenced from a single sample in a study of OX40 agonist ivuxolimab in advanced cancers. TCRdb keeps only in-frame clones here, not all; method: immunoSEQ multiplex PCR. This sample carries tens of thousands of clones, around four fifths of them seen once, and the ten largest clones take roughly 36%. This specimen consisted of CD4+ or CD8+ T cells sorted from blood, obtained in a trial of the OX40 agonist ivuxolimab. These receptors originate from an adult with an advanced solid tumor such as melanoma, head and neck, liver or kidney cancer.

This clone was seen just once. The chain uses TRBV6-1 and TRBJ2-5; the D gene is possibly TRBD2 (6 bases). This CDR3 comprises 15 residues. Germline V gene data show CDR1 as MNHNS and CDR2 as SASEGT. V was trimmed by 8 bases and J by 2 bases, leaving 18 bases between them. For the CDR3, the DNA is TGTGCCAGCTTCATCTCGAGGGCGGGACAAGAGACCCAGTACTTC. Its translation is CASFISRAGQETQYF.

This sequence joins TRBV15 and TRBJ2-1, with D possibly matching TRBD2 (6 bases). The CDR3 consists of 14 residues. CDR1 and CDR2 (germline): LNHNV, YYDKDF (reference sequence). Trimming pared 3 bases from V and 1 base from J, leaving 7 bases between. CDR3 coding DNA: TGTGCCACCAGCAGGGGGGGTTCCTACAATGAGCAGTTCTTC. Its translation: CATSRGGSYNEQFF.

The rearrangement links TRBV14 to TRBJ2-7, with 15 bases aligning to TRBD2. The J segment lost 4 bases and the V segment lost 4 bases, leaving 5 bases of the junction unmatched. The length of the CDR3 is 16 residues. The germline CDR1 and CDR2 sequences are SGHDN and FVKESK. The CDR3 region is CASSLGTSGRRYEQYF. The CDR3 DNA reads as TGTGCCAGCAGCCTCGGGACTAGCGGGAGGAGGTACGAGCAGTACTTC.

The V and J genes are TRBV9 and TRBJ1-1; TRBD1 aligns across 7 bases. Looked up from germline, CDR1 is SGDLS and CDR2 is YYNGEE. V lost 0 bases, J lost 3 bases, and 11 bases stayed unmatched. This CDR3 has 17 residues. The CDR3 nucleotides read TGTGCCAGCAGCGTAGTCGGTCAGGGGGGCTCGGACACTGAAGCTTTCTTT. Translation gives CASSVVGQGGSDTEAFF.

The chain combines TRBV15 with TRBJ2-3, with D unclear. Germline loops: CDR1 LNHNV, CDR2 YYDKDF (reference sequence). Trimming took off 3 bases at V and 4 bases at J, with 11 bases between the two ends. The CDR3 is 14 amino acids. CDR3 loop: CATSRDREADTQYF. The CDR3 DNA follows: TGTGCCACCAGCAGGGACCGAGAGGCAGATACGCAGTATTTT.

The chain links TRBV7-9 to TRBJ2-7; 9 bases map to TRBD2. Germline lookup yields CDR1 SEHNR and CDR2 FQNEAQ (reference sequence). This CDR3 comprises 16 residues. V gave up 5 bases and J gave up 0 bases; unmatched junction bases: 8. CDR3 protein: CASSPRTSEGSYEQYF. As DNA, the CDR3 is TGTGCCAGCAGCCCTCGGACTAGCGAGGGCTCCTACGAGCAGTACTTC.

This chain joins TRBV6-1 and TRBJ2-7; 7 bases are a match to TRBD2. V shed 4 bases and J 2 bases; nucleotides not matched to a gene: 5. The germline V gene has CDR1 MNHNS and CDR2 SASEGT. The CDR3 consists of 14 residues. CDR3 bases: TGTGCCAGCAGTGTCGGGGGAGGGCCCTACGAGCAGTACTTC. It codes for CASSVGGGPYEQYF.

The chain is built from TRBV9 and TRBJ2-1, with 7 positions matching TRBD2. V shed 0 bases and J 2 bases; nucleotides not matched to a gene: 11. This CDR3 comprises 18 residues. Germline-derived CDR1 and CDR2 are SGDLS and YYNGEE. CDR3 protein: CASSVVREISGAYNEQFF. The CDR3 DNA reads as TGTGCCAGCAGCGTAGTGCGGGAGATTTCCGGGGCCTACAATGAGCAGTTCTTC.

The chain carries TRBV19 and TRBJ2-1; 8 nucleotides line up with TRBD2. Germline V gene data show CDR1 as LNHDA and CDR2 as SQIVND (reference sequence). The CDR3 runs to 16 residues. The J segment lost 4 bases and the V segment lost 2 bases, leaving 7 bases of the junction unmatched. For the CDR3, the DNA is TGTGCCAGTAGTATAACCCGAGCGGGAGCGTACAATGAGCAGTTCTTC. It codes for CASSITRAGAYNEQFF.

About this clone: Other DNA sequences in this sample translate to the same CDR3. This chain connects TRBV19 to TRBJ2-3; 7 bases match TRBD1. Germline values: CDR1 LNHDA, CDR2 SQIVND (reference sequence). Losses at the gene ends were 4 bases for V and 3 bases for J; bases not matched to a gene: 1. The CDR3 loop spans 13 amino acids. This CDR3 is CASSTTGTDTQYF. Here the CDR3 DNA reads TGTGCCAGTAGTACGACAGGGACAGATACGCAGTATTTT.

The gene calls are TRBV18 and TRBJ2-1; D may match TRBD1 or TRBD2 (5 bases each). The CDR3 runs 15 residues. Trimming cost V 4 bases and J 7 bases, with 17 bases left between them. Germline CDR1 reads KGHSH; CDR2 reads LQKENI. DNA of the CDR3: TGTGCCAGCTCACGAGGACCGGGACCGAGGAATGAGCAGTTCTTC. Encoded protein: CASSRGPGPRNEQFF.

This clone was counted once. This rearrangement joins TRBV30 to TRBJ2-7; no clear D. This CDR3 has 15 residues. Germline assignment: CDR1 GTSNPN and CDR2 SVGIG (reference sequence). V lost 2 bases, J lost 2 bases, and 16 bases lay in between. CDR3 sequence: CAWSLEAKYPYEQYF. CDR3 DNA sequence: TGTGCCTGGAGTTTAGAGGCTAAGTATCCCTACGAGCAGTACTTC.

The J gene is TRBJ2-1, the V gene TRBV27; 7 positions agree with TRBD2. The V gene's germline CDR1 is MNHEY and CDR2 SMNVEV (reference sequence). This CDR3 region has 13 residues. V trimming: 6 bases; J trimming: 6 bases; junction bases outside the gene matches: 5. The CDR3 loop reads CASRPTSSNEQFF. As DNA, the CDR3 is TGTGCCAGCAGACCGACTAGCTCCAATGAGCAGTTCTTC.

V and J are TRBV27 and TRBJ1-2, with D unclear. The CDR3 spans 15 residues. Germline CDR1 MNHEY, CDR2 SMNVEV (reference sequence). V shed 1 base and J shed 8 bases, with 17 bases lying between them. CDR3 sequence reads: CASSLWGGQEEGYTF. In DNA form, the CDR3 reads TGTGCCAGCAGTTTATGGGGAGGCCAGGAGGAGGGCTACACCTTC.

This chain connects TRBV29-1 to TRBJ1-1, with 7 bases aligning to TRBD1. There are 13 residues in the CDR3. V gave up 6 bases and J gave up 1 base; unmatched junction bases: 5. The V gene's germline CDR1 is SQVTM and CDR2 ANQGSEA. The CDR3: CSVLDRKNTEAFF. In nucleotides, the CDR3 is TGCAGCGTCCTGGACAGGAAGAACACTGAAGCTTTCTTT. Filled out from reference TRBV29-1 and TRBJ1-1, the complete variable domain reads SAVISQKPSRDICQRGTSLTIQCQVDSQVTMMFWYRQQPGQSLTLIATANQGSEATYESGFVIDKFPISRPNLTFSTLTVSNMSPEDSSIYLCSVLDRKNTEAFFGQGTRLTVV.

Only one count was recorded for this clone. J is TRBJ2-1 and V is TRBV11-2, with TRBD2 matching over 12 bases. CDR3 length: 19 residues. Per the germline V gene, CDR1 is SGHAT and CDR2 is FQNNGV. V was pared by 1 base and J by 0 bases, with 7 bases of the junction left unmatched. The DNA for the CDR3 is TGTGCCAGCAGCTTAGTAGTGGGACTAGCGGGTCGCTCCTACAATGAGCAGTTCTTC. It is translated as CASSLVVGLAGRSYNEQFF.

The chain employs TRBV19 and TRBJ2-1, with D uncertain. CDR3 length: 10 residues. Looked up from germline, CDR1 is LNHDA and CDR2 is SQIVND (reference sequence). CDR3 protein: CGRMRNEQFF. The CDR3 region has the DNA TGTGGGCGAATGAGGAATGAGCAGTTCTTC.

The chain is built from TRBV2 and TRBJ1-5; tentatively, D is TRBD1 (5 bases). Looked up from germline, CDR1 is SNHLY and CDR2 is FYNNEI. The CDR3 contains 15 residues. The V gene lost 0 bases and the J gene lost 6 bases, with 12 bases spanning the gap. CDR3 nucleotide sequence: TGTGCCAGCAGTGAAGCGGGGGTAGGCCTTCAGCCCCAGCATTTT. This encodes CASSEAGVGLQPQHF.

This sequence joins TRBV28 and TRBJ2-7; TRBD1 might be the D (6 bases). Germline V gene data show CDR1 as MDHEN and CDR2 as SYDVKM. This CDR3 spans 14 amino acids. Trimming cost V 7 bases and J 2 bases, with 15 bases left between them. The CDR3 DNA reads as TGTGCCAGCATTACCTTGGACAGACCCTACGAGCAGTACTTC. Translated, it gives CASITLDRPYEQYF.

V gene TRBV7-8 combines with J gene TRBJ1-1; D ambiguous. The CDR3 spans 15 residues. V was cut by 4 bases and J by 8 bases, with 20 bases left in between. The V gene's germline CDR1 is SGHVS and CDR2 FQNEAQ. The CDR3 loop reads CASSSRHVNRAEAFF. The CDR3 DNA reads as TGTGCCAGCAGCTCTAGACACGTAAATAGGGCAGAAGCTTTCTTT. Supplemented by reference TRBV7-8 and TRBJ1-1, the full variable domain reads GAGVSQSPRYKVAKRGQDVALRCDPISGHVSLFWYQQALGQGPEFLTYFQNEAQLDKSGLPSDRFFAERPEGSVSTLKIQRTQQEDSAVYLCASSSRHVNRAEAFFGQGTRLTVV.